In this sample, the clone carrying this T cell receptor beta chain turned up many times. Its antigen is unidentified. TCRbeta library preparation incorporated unique molecular identifiers. TCRdb used MiXCR to reprocess the PCR reads, holding one entry per CDR3 protein. The sample contains roughly 300,000 distinct CDR3 sequences, approximately 10% of which appear only once. Germline-derived CDR1 and CDR2 are MNHEY and SVGAGI. V dropped 6 bases and J dropped 7; count of bases not matched to a gene: 1. The CDR3 consists of 11 residues. These data are taken from a study of T-cell reconstitution after alpha-beta-depleted transplantation in children. Study findings and constraints: The origin of alpha-beta T cells about two months after transplant was reportedly several hundred expanded graft clones.

The chain carries TRBV6-5 and TRBJ1-2; 8 positions match TRBD1. The sample here was peripheral blood, taken 180 days after TCRalphabeta/CD19-depleted stem cell transplant. The clonotype was recovered from a male patient under 10 years old who had a stem cell transplant for chronic granulomatous disease, so the T cells may come from the graft donor. In nucleotides, the CDR3 is TGTGCCAGCAGAACAGGGGGTGGCTACACCTTC. Amino acid sequence: CASRTGGGYTF.